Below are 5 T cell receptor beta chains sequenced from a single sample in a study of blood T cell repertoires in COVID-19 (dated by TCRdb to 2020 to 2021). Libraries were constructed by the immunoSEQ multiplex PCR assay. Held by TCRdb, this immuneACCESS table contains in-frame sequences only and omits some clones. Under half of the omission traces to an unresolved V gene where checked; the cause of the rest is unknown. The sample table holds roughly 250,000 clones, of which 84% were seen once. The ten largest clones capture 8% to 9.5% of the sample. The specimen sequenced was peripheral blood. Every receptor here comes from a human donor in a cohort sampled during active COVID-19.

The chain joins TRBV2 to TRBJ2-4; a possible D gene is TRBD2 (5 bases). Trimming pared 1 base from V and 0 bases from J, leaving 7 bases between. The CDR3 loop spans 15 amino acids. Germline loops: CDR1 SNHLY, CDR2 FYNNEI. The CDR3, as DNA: TGTGCCAGCAGTGAAGGGGAGCTAGCCAAAAACATTCAGTACTTC. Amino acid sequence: CASSEGELAKNIQYF.

CDR3 DNA sequence: TGTGCCAGCAGCCAAGATAGTGCTAGCGGGAGTTACAATGAGCAGTTCTTC. Its translation: CASSQDSASGSYNEQFF. The V call is TRBV4-2, the J call TRBJ2-1, with 10 bases aligning to TRBD2. The germline gives CDR1 LGHNA, CDR2 YNFKEQ. J lost 4 bases, V lost 0 bases, and 6 bases had no gene match. The CDR3 has 17 amino acids.

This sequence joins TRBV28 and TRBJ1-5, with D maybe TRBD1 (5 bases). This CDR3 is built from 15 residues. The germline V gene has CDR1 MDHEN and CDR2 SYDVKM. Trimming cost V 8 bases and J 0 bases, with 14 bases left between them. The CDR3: CASLRGLHSNQPQHF. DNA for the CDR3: TGTGCCAGCCTAAGGGGTCTTCATAGCAATCAGCCCCAGCATTTT.

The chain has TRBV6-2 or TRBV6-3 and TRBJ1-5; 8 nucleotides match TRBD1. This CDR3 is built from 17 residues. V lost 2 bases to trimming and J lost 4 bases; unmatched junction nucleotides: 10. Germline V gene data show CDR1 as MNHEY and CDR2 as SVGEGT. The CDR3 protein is CASSYGTGRPGNQPQHF. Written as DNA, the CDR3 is TGTGCCAGCAGTTACGGGACAGGAAGGCCCGGTAATCAGCCCCAGCATTTT.

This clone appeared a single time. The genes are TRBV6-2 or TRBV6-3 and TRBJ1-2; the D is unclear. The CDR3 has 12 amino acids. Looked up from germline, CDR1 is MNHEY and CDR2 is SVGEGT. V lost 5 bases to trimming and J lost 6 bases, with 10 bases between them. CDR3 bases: TGTGCCAGCAGTGCCGGTTTCGATGGCTACACCTTC. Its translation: CASSAGFDGYTF.